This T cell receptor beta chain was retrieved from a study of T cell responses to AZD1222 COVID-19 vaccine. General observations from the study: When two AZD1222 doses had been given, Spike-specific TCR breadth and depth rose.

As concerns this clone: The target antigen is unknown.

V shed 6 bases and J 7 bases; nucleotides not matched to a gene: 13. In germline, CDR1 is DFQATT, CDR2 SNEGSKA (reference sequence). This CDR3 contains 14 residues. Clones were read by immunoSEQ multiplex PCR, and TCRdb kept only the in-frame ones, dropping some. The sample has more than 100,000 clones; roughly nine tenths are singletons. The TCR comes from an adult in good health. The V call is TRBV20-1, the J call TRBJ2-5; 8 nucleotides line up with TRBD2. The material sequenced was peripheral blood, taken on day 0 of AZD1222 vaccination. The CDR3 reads CSASALAEAGTQYF. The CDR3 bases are TGCAGTGCAAGTGCACTAGCGGAGGCTGGGACCCAGTACTTC.